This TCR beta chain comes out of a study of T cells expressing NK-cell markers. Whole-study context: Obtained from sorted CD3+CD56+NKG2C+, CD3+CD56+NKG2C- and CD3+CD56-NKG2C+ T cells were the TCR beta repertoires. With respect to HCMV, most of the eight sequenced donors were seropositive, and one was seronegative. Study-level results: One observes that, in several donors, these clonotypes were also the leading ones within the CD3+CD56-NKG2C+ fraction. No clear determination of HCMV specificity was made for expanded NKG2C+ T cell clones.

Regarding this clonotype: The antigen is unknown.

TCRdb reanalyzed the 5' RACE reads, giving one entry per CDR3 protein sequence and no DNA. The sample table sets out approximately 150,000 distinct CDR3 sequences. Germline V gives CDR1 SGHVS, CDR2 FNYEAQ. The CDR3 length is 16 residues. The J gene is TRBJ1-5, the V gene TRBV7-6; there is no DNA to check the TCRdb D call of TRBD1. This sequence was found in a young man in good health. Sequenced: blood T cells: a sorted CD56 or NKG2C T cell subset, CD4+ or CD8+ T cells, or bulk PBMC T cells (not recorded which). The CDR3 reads CASSEDRGGGNQPQHF.